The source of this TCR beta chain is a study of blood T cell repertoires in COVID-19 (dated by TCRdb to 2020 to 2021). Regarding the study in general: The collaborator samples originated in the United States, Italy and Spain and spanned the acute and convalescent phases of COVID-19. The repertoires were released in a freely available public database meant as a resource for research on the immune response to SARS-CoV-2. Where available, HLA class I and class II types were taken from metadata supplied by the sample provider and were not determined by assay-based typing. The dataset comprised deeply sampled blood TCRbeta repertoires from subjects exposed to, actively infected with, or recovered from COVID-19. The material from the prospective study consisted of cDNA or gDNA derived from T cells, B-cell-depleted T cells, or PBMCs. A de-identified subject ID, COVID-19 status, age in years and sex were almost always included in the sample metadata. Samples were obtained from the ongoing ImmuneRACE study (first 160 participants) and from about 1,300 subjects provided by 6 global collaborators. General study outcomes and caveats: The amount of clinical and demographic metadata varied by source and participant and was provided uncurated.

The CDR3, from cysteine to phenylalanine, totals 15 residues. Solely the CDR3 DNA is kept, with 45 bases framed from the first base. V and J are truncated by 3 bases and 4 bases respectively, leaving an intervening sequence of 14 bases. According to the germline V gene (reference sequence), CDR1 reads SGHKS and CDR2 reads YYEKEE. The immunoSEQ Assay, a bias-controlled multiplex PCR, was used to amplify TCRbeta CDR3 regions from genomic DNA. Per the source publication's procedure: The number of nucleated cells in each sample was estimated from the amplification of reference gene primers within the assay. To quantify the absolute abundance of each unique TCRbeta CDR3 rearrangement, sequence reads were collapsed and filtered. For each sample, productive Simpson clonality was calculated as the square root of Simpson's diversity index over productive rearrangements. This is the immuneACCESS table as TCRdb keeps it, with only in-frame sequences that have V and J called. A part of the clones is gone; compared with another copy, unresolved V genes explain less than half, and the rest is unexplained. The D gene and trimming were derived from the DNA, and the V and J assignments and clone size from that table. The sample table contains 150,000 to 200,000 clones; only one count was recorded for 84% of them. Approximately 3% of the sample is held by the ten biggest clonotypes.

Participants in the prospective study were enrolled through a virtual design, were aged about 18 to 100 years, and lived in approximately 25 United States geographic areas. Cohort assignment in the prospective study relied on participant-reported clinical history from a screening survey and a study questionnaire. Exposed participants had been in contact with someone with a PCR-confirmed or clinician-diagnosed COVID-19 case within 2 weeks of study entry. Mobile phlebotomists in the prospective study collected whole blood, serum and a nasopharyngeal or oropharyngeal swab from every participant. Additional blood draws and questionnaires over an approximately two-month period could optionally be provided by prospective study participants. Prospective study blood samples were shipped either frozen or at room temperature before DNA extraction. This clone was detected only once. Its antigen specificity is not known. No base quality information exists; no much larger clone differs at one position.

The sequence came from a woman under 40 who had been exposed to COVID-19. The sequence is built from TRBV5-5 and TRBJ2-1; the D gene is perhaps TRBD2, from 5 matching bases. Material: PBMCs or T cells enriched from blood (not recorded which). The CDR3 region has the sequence CASSYLEGFYNEQFF. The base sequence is TGTGCCAGCAGCTACCTAGAGGGTTTTTACAATGAGCAGTTCTTC.